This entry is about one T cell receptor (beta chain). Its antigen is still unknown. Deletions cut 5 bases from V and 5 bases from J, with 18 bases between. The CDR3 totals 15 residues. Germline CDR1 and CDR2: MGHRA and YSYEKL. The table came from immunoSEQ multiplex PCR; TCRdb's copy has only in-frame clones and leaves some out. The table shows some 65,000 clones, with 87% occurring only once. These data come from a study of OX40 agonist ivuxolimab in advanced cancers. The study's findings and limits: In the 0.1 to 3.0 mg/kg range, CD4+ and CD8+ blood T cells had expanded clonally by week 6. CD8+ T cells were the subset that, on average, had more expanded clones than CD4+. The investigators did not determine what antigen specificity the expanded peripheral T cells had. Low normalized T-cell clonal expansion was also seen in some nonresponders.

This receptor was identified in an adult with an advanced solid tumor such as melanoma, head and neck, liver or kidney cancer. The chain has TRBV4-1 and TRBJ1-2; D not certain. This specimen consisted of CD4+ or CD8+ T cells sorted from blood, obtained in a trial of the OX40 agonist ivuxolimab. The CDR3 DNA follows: TGCGCCAGCAGCTACCCCTTCTCAGGCGGTTATGGCTACACCTTC. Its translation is CASSYPFSGGYGYTF.